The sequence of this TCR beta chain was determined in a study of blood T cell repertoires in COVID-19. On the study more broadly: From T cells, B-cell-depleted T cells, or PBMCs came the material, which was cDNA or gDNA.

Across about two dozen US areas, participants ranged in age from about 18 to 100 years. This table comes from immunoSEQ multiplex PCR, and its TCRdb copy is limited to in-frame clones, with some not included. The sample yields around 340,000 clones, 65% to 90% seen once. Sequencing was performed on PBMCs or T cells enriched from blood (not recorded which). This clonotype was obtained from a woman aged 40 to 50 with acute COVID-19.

CDR3 sequence (DNA): TGTGCCAGCAGCACGTCTGGGCAGGGCGATGAAAAACTGTTTTTT. Translating it yields CASSTSGQGDEKLFF. The chain carries TRBV5-6 and TRBJ1-4, with D possibly being TRBD1 (5 bases). CDR1 and CDR2 (germline): SGHDT, YYEEEE. The CDR3 sequence is 15 residues long. The ends were cut back, 4 bases at V and 6 bases at J, with 16 bases in the middle.